This TCR beta chain was identified during a study of human T cells and chemical hapten exposure. Trimming removed 6 bases from V and 2 bases from J, with 19 bases in between. There are 15 residues in the CDR3. The germline CDR1 and CDR2 sequences are DFQATT and SNEGSKA (reference sequence). Described time point: patch test 1, 2 weeks after DPC sensitization. Indicated treatment: therapeutic diphenylcyclopropenone sensitization with weekly scalp DPC. Findings and caveats of the study: Sensitizing with DPC caused no change in TCRs above 1 in 1000 frequency.

This clonotype was recorded many times. Its antigen is currently unknown. Source study methods: Samples ranged from roughly 20,000 to 750,000 TCRs, with a median of roughly 96,000. One entry per CDR3 protein results from TCRdb running MiXCR on the RACE reads. The V and J calls shown here were made by TCRdb, not taken from the authors' results. The sample yields 300,000 to 450,000 distinct CDR3 sequences, about 4.4% seen once. This TCR derives from a woman between 50 and 59 years old with alopecia areata. Some clones in this sample may be carry-over from other donors' samples. V gene TRBV20-1 combines with J gene TRBJ1-1; the D is unclear. The sequencing here drew on whole blood, taken in connection with sensitization to the hapten diphenylcyclopropenone (DPC). The CDR3 sequence is CSAELVPGVNTEAFF. The CDR3 region has the DNA TGCAGTGCGGAACTTGTTCCGGGAGTTAACACTGAAGCTTTCTTT.